These 13 T cell receptor beta chains were sequenced from one sample in a study of T cell changes during pregnancy in multiple sclerosis. Profiling relied on immunoSEQ multiplex PCR, and the TCRdb table lists in-frame clones only, not all of them. The sample includes under 70,000 clones, 91% of them seen just once. The sample consisted of CD4+ T cells from peripheral blood mononuclear cells, taken after pregnancy. These receptors came from a female donor in good health, enrolled as a control in a pregnancy study.

J is TRBJ1-1 and V is TRBV5-4, with TRBD1 matching over 8 bases. The CDR3 contains 17 residues. Looked up from germline, CDR1 is SGHNT and CDR2 is YYREEE (reference sequence). Germline trimming cut 3 bases from V and 3 bases from J; bases unmatched to any gene: 13. Here the CDR3 reads CASSSDRGPLVYTEAFF. The CDR3 DNA follows: TGTGCCAGCAGCTCTGACAGGGGCCCTTTGGTGTACACTGAAGCTTTCTTT.

The CDR3 reads CASSEGGGAEAFF. As DNA, the CDR3 is TGTGCCAGCAGCGAGGGGGGGGGCGCTGAAGCTTTCTTT. This rearrangement joins TRBV9 to TRBJ1-1, with TRBD1 as a possible D gene (6 bases). Germline-derived CDR1 and CDR2 are SGDLS and YYNGEE. V shed 3 bases and J shed 6 bases, with 12 bases lying between them. This CDR3 spans 13 amino acids. Drawing the rest from reference TRBV9 and TRBJ1-1, the complete variable domain is DSGVTQTPKHLITATGQRVTLRCSPRSGDLSVYWYQQSLDQGLQFLIQYYNGEERAKGNILERFSAQQFPDLHSELNLSSLELGDSALYFCASSEGGGAEAFFGQGTRLTVV.

The rearrangement links TRBV11-2 to TRBJ1-4; 8 bases line up with TRBD1. CDR3 length equals 16 residues. In germline, CDR1 is SGHAT, CDR2 FQNNGV. Trimming took 6 bases from V and 4 from J; bases not matched to a gene: 10. The CDR3 loop reads CASSSDREQSNEKLFF. The CDR3 DNA is TGTGCCAGCAGTTCGGACAGGGAGCAAAGTAATGAAAAACTGTTTTTT.

V usage is TRBV9 and J usage is TRBJ2-1; 7 bases are a match to TRBD2. The CDR3 sequence is 19 residues long. Germline CDR1 and CDR2: SGDLS and YYNGEE. J was trimmed by 0 bases and V by 0 bases; bases with no gene match: 12. The DNA of the CDR3 is TGTGCCAGCAGCGTAGCGGGAGGATCCGGAGTCCGCTCCTACAATGAGCAGTTCTTC. This sequence encodes CASSVAGGSGVRSYNEQFF. Complete variable domain (other parts from reference TRBV9 and TRBJ2-1): DSGVTQTPKHLITATGQRVTLRCSPRSGDLSVYWYQQSLDQGLQFLIQYYNGEERAKGNILERFSAQQFPDLHSELNLSSLELGDSALYFCASSVAGGSGVRSYNEQFFGPGTRLTVL.

The chain joins TRBV27 to TRBJ1-1; TRBD1 aligns across 10 bases. V was pared by 5 bases and J by 0 bases, with 3 bases of the junction left unmatched. The CDR3 has 15 amino acids. Germline CDR1 reads MNHEY; CDR2 reads SMNVEV (reference sequence). CDR3 loop: CASSDRGLVNTEAFF. The CDR3 nucleotides read TGTGCCAGCAGTGACAGGGGGCTTGTGAACACTGAAGCTTTCTTT.

In the case of this clone: This sample also contains other DNA sequences that code for the same CDR3. V gene TRBV6-9 combines with J gene TRBJ1-5; TRBD1 might be the D (5 bases). The CDR3 length is 16 residues. Germline CDR1 is MNHGY and CDR2 is SVAAGI. Trimming removed 2 bases at V and 7 bases at J, with 18 bases between. The CDR3 loop reads CASSYIRGLRDQPQHF. CDR3 in DNA: TGTGCCAGCAGTTATATTCGGGGGTTAAGAGACCAGCCCCAGCATTTT.

This rearrangement joins TRBV2 to TRBJ2-1, with 16 bases lining up with TRBD2. Unmatched junction bases numbered 7, after V lost 6 bases and J lost 5 bases. CDR3 size: 17 residues. Germline V gene data show CDR1 as SNHLY and CDR2 as FYNNEI. CDR3 coding DNA: TGTGCCAGCAGGCCCGGGACTAGCGGGGGGGTAAACAATGAGCAGTTCTTC. It specifies CASRPGTSGGVNNEQFF. The full variable domain, its missing parts supplied by reference TRBV2 and TRBJ2-1, is EPEVTQTPSHQVTQMGQEVILRCVPISNHLYFYWYRQILGQKVEFLVSFYNNEISEKSEIFDDQFSVERPDGSNFTLKIRSTKLEDSAMYFCASRPGTSGGVNNEQFFGPGTRLTVL.

The V call is TRBV15, the J call TRBJ1-5, with D perhaps matching TRBD1 (5 bases). From germline, CDR1 is LNHNV and CDR2 YYDKDF (reference sequence). The CDR3 totals 20 residues. Trimming stripped 0 bases from V and 0 bases from J, with 21 bases between. DNA for the CDR3: TGTGCCACCAGCAGAGATGTTAGGGACCTTTGGGACTATAGCAATCAGCCCCAGCATTTT. Residues: CATSRDVRDLWDYSNQPQHF. Full variable domain (outside the CDR3, taken from reference TRBV15 and TRBJ1-5): DAMVIQNPRYQVTQFGKPVTLSCSQTLNHNVMYWYQQKSSQAPKLLFHYYDKDFNNEADTPDNFQSRRPNTSFCFLDIRSPGLGDTAMYLCATSRDVRDLWDYSNQPQHFGDGTRLSIL.

This clone was counted only a few times. The chain employs TRBV10-3 and TRBJ2-2, with TRBD1 matching 7 bases. The CDR3 sequence is 13 residues long. J was trimmed by 6 bases and V by 3 bases; bases with no gene match: 1. Germline V gene data show CDR1 as ENHRY and CDR2 as SYGVKD. The CDR3 DNA is TGTGCCATCAGTGAACAGGGGCCCGGGGAGCTGTTTTTT. Translating it yields CAISEQGPGELFF.

The chain combines TRBV9 with TRBJ1-6, with D unresolved. V lost 0 bases and J 3 bases, leaving 7 bases between the germline ends. The length of the CDR3 is 15 residues. Germline CDR1 is SGDLS and CDR2 is YYNGEE. The CDR3 is CASSVDRVYNSPLHF. The CDR3 nucleotides read TGTGCCAGCAGCGTAGACAGAGTCTATAATTCACCCCTCCACTTT.

This clone was counted a single time. The rearrangement links TRBV18 to TRBJ2-2; the D gene is possibly TRBD1 (6 bases). V lost 6 bases and J lost 6, with 11 bases in between. The CDR3 totals 13 residues. CDR1 KGHSH and CDR2 LQKENI come from the germline V gene. As DNA, the CDR3 is TGTGCCAGCTCCCCTAACAGGGCCGGGGAGCTGTTTTTT. Protein: CASSPNRAGELFF.

The chain links TRBV30 to TRBJ2-2; 10 positions agree with TRBD1. J lost 1 base, V lost 2 bases, and 1 base had no gene match. The CDR3 is 15 residues long. From germline, CDR1 is GTSNPN and CDR2 SVGIG (reference sequence). The CDR3 loop reads CAWSRDRGNTGELFF. In DNA form, the CDR3 reads TGTGCCTGGAGTAGGGACAGGGGGAACACCGGGGAGCTGTTTTTT.

This chain connects TRBV5-1 to TRBJ2-5, with a possible D match to TRBD2 (6 bases). V was shortened by 0 bases and J by 1 base, with 13 bases between the two germline ends. Germline V gene data show CDR1 as SGHRS and CDR2 as YFSETQ. The CDR3 is 16 amino acids. This CDR3 reads CASSLAVGGSQETQYF. The CDR3 region has the DNA TGCGCCAGCAGCTTGGCCGTTGGGGGGAGCCAAGAGACCCAGTACTTC. Full variable domain (outside the CDR3, taken from reference TRBV5-1 and TRBJ2-5): KAGVTQTPRYLIKTRGQQVTLSCSPISGHRSVSWYQQTPGQGLQFLFEYFSETQRNKGNFPGRFSGRQFSNSRSEMNVSTLELGDSALYLCASSLAVGGSQETQYFGPGTRLLVL.